A single sample is the source of the 16 T cell receptor beta chains below, sequenced in a study of patients and donors after allogeneic stem cell transplantation. TCRdb ran MiXCR on the RT-PCR reads and lists one entry per CDR3 protein. The sample has 150,000 to 200,000 distinct CDR3 sequences, approximately 31% seen once. The specimen sequenced was blood, either unsorted or a sorted T cell fraction (not recorded which). These receptors all come from a human donor who was either an allogeneic HSCT recipient or a stem cell or donor lymphocyte infusion donor (not recorded which). It is not recorded whose cells these are; they may come from a transplant donor.

In its sample, this clonotype was seen a few times. The V call is TRBV3-1, the J call TRBJ2-7; no reliable D call. Germline CDR1 is LGHDT and CDR2 is YNNKEL (reference sequence). The length of the CDR3 is 14 residues. The V end was cut by 0 bases, the J end by 2 bases, with 8 bases between. The CDR3 is CASSQDHGAYEQYF. As DNA, the CDR3 is TGTGCCAGCAGCCAAGATCACGGAGCCTACGAGCAGTACTTC.

This chain uses TRBV27 with TRBJ2-7; perhaps TRBD1 as D (6 bases). CDR1 and CDR2 from the germline V gene are MNHEY and SMNVEV (reference sequence). Between the trimmed V and J ends, which lost 6 bases and 1 base, there was a span of 10 bases. This CDR3 has 13 amino acids. The CDR3: CASSPDRSYEQYF. Here the CDR3 DNA reads TGTGCCAGCAGCCCAGACAGGTCCTACGAGCAGTACTTC.

The genes are TRBV12-3 or TRBV12-4 and TRBJ1-5, with D perhaps matching TRBD1 (5 bases). With 6 bases removed from V and 0 bases from J, the gap between germline ends came to 18 bases. The CDR3 runs to 17 residues. The chain's CDR3 is CASSPNSGTYSNQPQHF. The CDR3 DNA follows: TGTGCCAGCAGCCCAAACTCCGGGACTTATAGCAATCAGCCCCAGCATTTT.

This clonotype has at least ten counts. The chain employs TRBV7-9 and TRBJ1-6, with TRBD1 matching over 8 bases. J lost 4 bases, V lost 5 bases, and 10 bases had no gene match. CDR3 length: 17 amino acids. Germline V gene lookup returns CDR1 SEHNR and CDR2 FQNEAQ (reference sequence). The CDR3 bases are TGTGCCAGCAGCCCCTACCTCTGGACAGGGTATAATTCACCCCTCCACTTT. Its protein product is CASSPYLWTGYNSPLHF.

In this sample, this clonotype turned up once. This chain joins TRBV4-1 and TRBJ2-1; tentatively, D is TRBD1 (5 bases). The V gene's germline CDR1 is MGHRA and CDR2 YSYEKL. The CDR3 is made up of 17 amino acids. The V end lost 1 base, the J end lost 2 bases, and 15 bases lay between the germline ends. The CDR3 sequence: CASSQGVAGYAYNEQFF. DNA of the CDR3: TGCGCCAGCAGCCAAGGCGTTGCAGGGTACGCCTACAATGAGCAGTTCTTC.

This clonotype has more than one count but fewer than ten. The chain has TRBV6-5 and TRBJ2-1, with TRBD2 identical over 12 bases. The CDR3 covers 20 residues. Per germline, CDR1 MNHEY and CDR2 SVGAGI. V was pared by 0 bases and J by 0 bases, with 9 bases of the junction left unmatched. In DNA, the CDR3 is TGTGCCAGCAGTTACTCGAGCCTAGCGGGAGGGATGAGCTCCTACAATGAGCAGTTCTTC. This encodes CASSYSSLAGGMSSYNEQFF.

This clonotype showed up just a few times. The chain carries TRBV10-3 and TRBJ2-3, with D possibly being TRBD1 or TRBD2 (5 bases each). Germline V gene lookup returns CDR1 ENHRY and CDR2 SYGVKD. Trimming removed 2 bases at V and 3 bases at J, with 15 bases between. This CDR3 has 16 residues. This CDR3 is CAISEGAGTLTDTQYF. For the CDR3, the DNA is TGTGCCATCAGTGAGGGGGCAGGGACCTTGACAGATACGCAGTATTTT.

This clonotype was detected a few times. The V and J genes are TRBV28 and TRBJ1-5; 10 bases line up with TRBD1. V dropped 6 bases and J dropped 4; count of bases not matched to a gene: 6. The CDR3 covers 15 residues. From germline, CDR1 is MDHEN and CDR2 SYDVKM. The CDR3 is CASSDRGLGNQPQHF. CDR3 nucleotides: TGTGCCAGCAGCGACAGGGGGCTTGGGAATCAGCCCCAGCATTTT.

As concerns this clonotype: Given the absence of the conserved phenylalanine or tryptophan at the CDR3 end, a read error is likely. V is TRBV11-2 and J is TRBJ1-3; D gene unclear. This CDR3 contains 13 residues. Germline V lookup: CDR1 SGHAT, CDR2 FQNNGV. V was trimmed by 5 bases and J by 5 bases, leaving 10 bases between them. CDR3 loop: CASSLPGRNTIYL. The CDR3 bases are TGTGCCAGCAGCCTTCCGGGGAGAAACACCATATATTTG.

The chain couples TRBV20-1 to TRBJ2-1; 9 positions match TRBD2. The CDR3 extends over 16 amino acids. Germline values: CDR1 DFQATT, CDR2 SNEGSKA (reference sequence). Losses at the gene ends were 3 bases for V and 3 bases for J; bases not matched to a gene: 9. The CDR3 loop reads CSARQLLAGYYNEQFF. Written as DNA, the CDR3 is TGCAGTGCTAGGCAACTTCTAGCGGGATACTACAATGAGCAGTTCTTC.

This clonotype was counted only a few times. The genes are TRBV6-5 and TRBJ1-6; D uncertain. This CDR3 is 16 amino acids long. Germline lookup yields CDR1 MNHEY and CDR2 SVGAGI. V shed 6 bases and J shed 0 bases, with 12 bases lying between them. The CDR3 region has the DNA TGTGCCAGCAGCCACGGCGCTAGCTCCTATAATTCACCCCTCCACTTT. Protein: CASSHGASSYNSPLHF.

This clonotype was counted only a few times. This sequence joins TRBV7-2 and TRBJ2-1; D is uncertain. Germline assignment: CDR1 SGHTA and CDR2 FQGNSA. CDR3 length: 14 amino acids. Trimming pared 6 bases from V and 2 bases from J, leaving 11 bases between. The DNA of the CDR3 is TGTGCCAGCAGTCCGACCTTTCCCTACAATGAGCAGTTCTTC. Residues: CASSPTFPYNEQFF. Together with reference TRBV7-2 and TRBJ2-1, the CDR3 gives the full variable domain: GAGVSQSPSNKVTEKGKDVELRCDPISGHTALYWYRQSLGQGLEFLIYFQGNSAPDKSGLPSDRFSAERTGGSVSTLTIQRTQQEDSAVYLCASSPTFPYNEQFFGPGTRLTVL.

This clonotype was counted only a few times. This chain joins TRBV5-1 and TRBJ2-7, with D possibly matching TRBD1 (5 bases). V was cut by 1 base and J by 0 bases, with 11 bases left in between. CDR3 length: 15 residues. The germline V gene has CDR1 SGHRS and CDR2 YFSETQ. The DNA of the CDR3 is TGCGCCAGCAGCTTGATGCAGGGAAGCTCCTACGAGCAGTACTTC. It encodes CASSLMQGSSYEQYF.

This clonotype appeared a few times. The chain joins TRBV20-1 to TRBJ2-7, with TRBD2 matching over 8 bases. V shed 6 bases, J shed 5 bases, and the junction held 6 bases outside the gene matches. In germline, CDR1 is DFQATT, CDR2 SNEGSKA (reference sequence). The CDR3 length is 12 residues. Here the CDR3 DNA reads TGCAGTGCGGCGGGACTAGTAAACGAGCAGTACTTC. Its translation is CSAAGLVNEQYF.

This clonotype was observed a handful of times. The chain has TRBV6-5 and TRBJ1-2, with 9 nucleotides matching TRBD1. The CDR3 totals 12 residues. Trimming removed 6 bases from V and 8 bases from J; junction bases left unmatched: 4. The germline gives CDR1 MNHEY, CDR2 SVGAGI. CDR3 nucleotide sequence: TGTGCCAGCAGCTGGACAGGGGAAGGCTACACCTTC. Protein product: CASSWTGEGYTF.

The chain is built from TRBV4-2 and TRBJ1-1, with TRBD1 as a possible D gene (5 bases). CDR1 is LGHNA and CDR2 is YNFKEQ in the germline V gene. The CDR3 is 16 amino acids. V was clipped by 1 base and J by 1 base, with 13 bases between them. In DNA, the CDR3 is TGTGCCAGCAGCCAAGCGATGAAAGGGGCGAACACTGAAGCTTTCTTT. This codes for CASSQAMKGANTEAFF.